Shown below are 23 T cell receptor beta chains from a single sample sequenced in a study of beta chain features in type 1 diabetes. Study-level points and caveats: All four CD4+ subsets of Type 1 diabetes patients contained TCRB CDR3s that were moderately but significantly shorter.

The investigators reverse transcribed all of the isolated RNA, so they sequenced expressed TCRB transcripts. Profiling relied on immunoSEQ multiplex PCR, and the TCRdb table lists in-frame clones only, not all of them. The data show some 350,000 clones, with around 10% seen just once and about 0.64% held by the top ten. No antigen has been identified for these receptors. Sequenced: central memory CD4+ T cells from blood. These receptor sequences come from a man aged 25 to 40 with type 1 diabetes.

The chain employs TRBV7-2 and TRBJ2-4, with TRBD2 matching over 12 bases. Germline values: CDR1 SGHTA, CDR2 FQGNSA. Trimming removed 5 bases from V and 8 bases from J; junction bases left unmatched: 7. There are 15 residues in the CDR3. CDR3 sequence (DNA): TGTGCCAGCAGCCCTGAGACTAGCGGGAGTTACATTCAGTACTTC. Translation gives CASSPETSGSYIQYF.

This clone was seen a handful of times. The chain links TRBV6-5 to TRBJ2-1; the match to TRBD2 covers 10 bases. Looked up from germline, CDR1 is MNHEY and CDR2 is SVGAGI. This CDR3 region has 15 residues. V shed 6 bases and J 9 bases; nucleotides not matched to a gene: 11. The CDR3 loop reads CASRISSGRFSEQFF. Here the CDR3 DNA reads TGTGCCAGCAGAATTTCTAGCGGGAGATTCAGTGAGCAGTTCTTC.

The chain uses TRBV6-1 and TRBJ1-5, with a tentative D call TRBD1 (5 bases). Trimming cost V 4 bases and J 4 bases, with 11 bases left between them. Germline CDR1 MNHNS, CDR2 SASEGT. The CDR3 loop spans 14 amino acids. CDR3 region: CASSATGFNQPQHF. The CDR3 region has the DNA TGTGCCAGCAGTGCAACAGGATTTAATCAGCCCCAGCATTTT.

The CDR3 nucleotides are TGTGCCAGCAGTGCCCAGGGACTAGGGAACGAGCAGTACTTC. Protein product: CASSAQGLGNEQYF. The chain employs TRBV2 and TRBJ2-7; 8 bases match TRBD2. The germline gives CDR1 SNHLY, CDR2 FYNNEI. The CDR3 sequence is 14 residues long. Trimming removed 4 bases from V and 5 bases from J; junction bases left unmatched: 7.

CDR3 region: CASSRGGGDHRYEQYF. In nucleotides, the CDR3 is TGCGCCAGCTCTAGAGGAGGGGGTGATCATAGGTACGAGCAGTACTTC. J is TRBJ2-7 and V is TRBV10-2; perhaps D is TRBD1 or TRBD2 (6 bases each). This CDR3 spans 16 amino acids. CDR1 is WSHSY, CDR2 SAAADI, per germline. Trimming pared 8 bases from V and 4 bases from J, leaving 24 bases between.

The chain links TRBV5-1 to TRBJ1-1; D possibly corresponds to TRBD1 (5 bases). Germline CDR1 and CDR2: SGHRS and YFSETQ. V was clipped by 4 bases and J by 4 bases, with 20 bases between them. The CDR3 covers 16 residues. CDR3 protein: CASSLDSAVRGTEAFF. In nucleotides, the CDR3 is TGCGCCAGCAGCCTAGACAGTGCAGTGAGAGGCACTGAAGCTTTCTTT.

This chain connects TRBV15 to TRBJ2-2; D is unclear. There are 13 residues in the CDR3. The germline gives CDR1 LNHNV, CDR2 YYDKDF (reference sequence). Deletions cut 5 bases from V and 3 bases from J, with 7 bases between. CDR3 sequence reads: CATSDADTGELFF. In nucleotides, the CDR3 is TGTGCCACCAGCGATGCAGACACCGGGGAGCTGTTTTTT.

This chain connects TRBV28 to TRBJ2-3, with D possibly being TRBD1 or TRBD2 (6 bases each). The length of the CDR3 is 12 residues. Germline lookup yields CDR1 MDHEN and CDR2 SYDVKM. V lost 6 bases and J 11 bases, leaving 15 bases between the germline ends. The CDR3 reads CASRRGGSGQYF. CDR3 bases: TGTGCCAGCAGGAGAGGGGGGTCGGGGCAGTATTTT.

This chain uses TRBV10-3 with TRBJ1-3, with 12 positions matching TRBD1. The CDR3 spans 15 residues. CDR1 and CDR2 from the germline V gene are ENHRY and SYGVKD. The ends lost 9 bases at V and 5 bases at J; junction bases unmatched: 8. The CDR3 spells CAIQPGTGGRNTIYF. The CDR3 DNA sequence: TGTGCCATTCAACCCGGGACAGGGGGCCGAAACACCATATATTTT.

The chain is built from TRBV5-4 and TRBJ2-1; D tentatively reads TRBD1 or TRBD2 (5 bases each). Germline CDR1 SGHNT, CDR2 YYREEE (reference sequence). The V and J ends lost 2 bases and 7 bases respectively, with 22 bases between them. This CDR3 is built from 17 residues. CDR3 sequence reads: CASSFSGTWGRENEQFF. The CDR3 DNA reads TGTGCCAGCAGCTTTTCCGGAACCTGGGGGAGAGAGAATGAGCAGTTCTTC. Full variable domain (outside the CDR3, taken from reference TRBV5-4 and TRBJ2-1): ETGVTQSPTHLIKTRGQQVTLRCSSQSGHNTVSWYQQALGQGPQFIFQYYREEENGRGNFPPRFSGLQFPNYSSELNVNALELDDSALYLCASSFSGTWGRENEQFFGPGTRLTVL.

This clone was counted only a few times. DNA for the CDR3: TGCGCCAGCAGTTCTCAAAACTACGAGCAGTACTTC. This encodes CASSSQNYEQYF. The chain is built from TRBV5-1 and TRBJ2-7; D unresolved. Germline lookup yields CDR1 SGHRS and CDR2 YFSETQ. Trimming shortened V by 5 bases and J by 3 bases, and 9 bases separated the two germline ends. The CDR3 contains 12 residues.

This clone was detected many times. This chain uses TRBV6-1 with TRBJ1-5; D uncertain. V was cut by 2 bases and J by 6 bases, with 8 bases left in between. Germline V gene data show CDR1 as MNHNS and CDR2 as SASEGT. The CDR3 runs to 13 residues. The CDR3 DNA is TGTGCCAGCAGTGAAAATTGGAGTCAGCCCCAGCATTTT. Protein sequence: CASSENWSQPQHF.

DNA of the CDR3: TGCAGCGTTCAAGTGGGGGGCGACGGTTCTGGCGAGCAGTTCTTC. Translation gives CSVQVGGDGSGEQFF. This chain connects TRBV29-1 to TRBJ2-1; possibly TRBD1 or TRBD2 for D (6 bases each). Between the trimmed V and J ends, which lost 5 bases and 10 bases, there was a span of 24 bases. The CDR3 is 15 residues long. CDR1 is SQVTM, CDR2 ANQGSEA, per germline.

V and J are TRBV6-1 and TRBJ1-2; D is possibly TRBD1 (5 bases). Trimming left V 7 bases short and J 4 bases short, with 16 bases between. The germline CDR1 and CDR2 sequences are MNHNS and SASEGT. The CDR3 runs to 14 residues. CDR3 DNA sequence: TGTGCCAGCACGCAGGGCCCGGAATTCTATGGCTACACCTTC. This encodes CASTQGPEFYGYTF.

The chain couples TRBV7-2 to TRBJ2-3; D unresolved. The length of the CDR3 is 14 residues. Trimming stripped 3 bases from V and 2 bases from J, with 9 bases between. Per germline, CDR1 SGHTA and CDR2 FQGNSA. The CDR3 sequence is CASSFQAFTDTQYF. CDR3 coding DNA: TGTGCCAGCAGCTTCCAGGCTTTCACAGATACGCAGTATTTT.

The CDR3 DNA is TGTGCCAGCAGCTTAACCGGGACAGGGGTTTCACCCCTCCACTTT. It encodes CASSLTGTGVSPLHF. The V gene is TRBV7-9, the J gene TRBJ1-6; 10 nucleotides match TRBD1. The V gene end was trimmed by 2 bases and the J gene end by 9 bases; junction bases not matched to a gene: 4. Germline V CDR1 and CDR2: SEHNR, FQNEAQ (reference sequence). CDR3 size: 15 residues.

The gene calls are TRBV7-3 and TRBJ1-1; no reliable D call. The germline V gene encodes CDR1 SGHTA and CDR2 FQGTGA. The CDR3 has 15 amino acids. Trimming removed 0 bases from V and 3 bases from J, with 11 bases in between. The CDR3 reads CASSLTGGLDTEAFF. CDR3 bases: TGTGCCAGCAGCTTAACGGGAGGCCTGGACACTGAAGCTTTCTTT.

This clone has just a few counts. This chain links TRBV5-1 with TRBJ2-1; no clear D gene. Germline V gives CDR1 SGHRS, CDR2 YFSETQ. The CDR3 is made up of 15 amino acids. V shed 7 bases and J shed 0 bases, with 14 bases lying between them. Here the CDR3 reads CASHLEASSYNEQFF. CDR3 nucleotides: TGCGCCAGCCATCTCGAGGCTAGCTCCTACAATGAGCAGTTCTTC.

The chain uses TRBV5-8 and TRBJ2-5; 10 nucleotides line up with TRBD1. The CDR3 totals 16 residues. The germline V gene encodes CDR1 SGHTS and CDR2 YDEGEE. J lost 2 bases, V lost 4 bases, and 8 bases had no gene match. CDR3 residues: CASSRRQGARQETQYF. Here the CDR3 DNA reads TGTGCCAGCAGCCGGAGACAGGGGGCGCGGCAAGAGACCCAGTACTTC.

The table lists this clone with a few counts. The rearrangement uses TRBV7-9 and TRBJ1-1; D is unclear. V lost 2 bases and J 4 bases, leaving 8 bases between the germline ends. The CDR3 loop spans 13 amino acids. The germline V gene has CDR1 SEHNR and CDR2 FQNEAQ (reference sequence). For the CDR3, the DNA is TGTGCCAGCAGCTTACAGTGGGGCACTGAAGCTTTCTTT. Protein: CASSLQWGTEAFF.

This clone was counted only a few times. The genes are TRBV10-3 and TRBJ2-5; TRBD1 is a possible D gene (6 bases). This CDR3 is built from 14 residues. The germline CDR1 and CDR2 sequences are ENHRY and SYGVKD. V was shortened by 6 bases and J by 3 bases, with 14 bases between the two germline ends. CDR3 loop: CAIRRTGHEETQYF. The DNA of the CDR3 is TGTGCCATCAGGCGAACAGGGCACGAAGAGACCCAGTACTTC.

The CDR3 DNA sequence: TGTGCCAGCAGCCTGGGACAGTTGGATGTGGCTTTCTTT. Residues: CASSLGQLDVAFF. V gene TRBV11-2 combines with J gene TRBJ1-1; 7 bases map to TRBD1. Germline-derived CDR1 and CDR2 are SGHAT and FQNNGV. Germline trimming cut 5 bases from V and 11 bases from J; bases unmatched to any gene: 11. The CDR3 sequence is 13 residues long.

The gene calls are TRBV28 and TRBJ2-1; no clear D. Trimming cost V 3 bases and J 6 bases, with 15 bases left between them. The CDR3 is made up of 15 amino acids. Per the germline V gene, CDR1 is MDHEN and CDR2 is SYDVKM. This CDR3 reads CASSFTRIASNEQFF. The DNA of the CDR3 is TGTGCCAGCAGTTTCACCCGGATCGCAAGCAATGAGCAGTTCTTC.